These T cell receptor beta chains were read from a single sample in a study of chemoradiotherapy in HPV16-positive cancers. Sequenced by immunoSEQ multiplex PCR; TCRdb stores in-frame clones only, minus some. The sample has tens of thousands of clones, about 93% seen once. The sequencing used blood, collected from a patient who underwent chemoradiotherapy. The receptors here all came from a human donor with HPV-associated anogenital cancer. Each CDR3 is given with its conserved first and last residue. D genes are given only for firm matches. Clone size, where shown, is once, few, many, or a class for clones that have expanded.

j_call v_call d_call clone_size cdr3_aa cdr3_nt
TRBJ2-5 TRBV19 TRBD2 - CASSTFIISSGRQETQYF TGTGCCAGTAGTACCTTTATTATCTCTAGCGGGAGGCAAGAGACCCAGTACTTC
TRBJ2-3 TRBV9 - - CASSVVGSTDTQYF TGTGCCAGCAGCGTAGTGGGAAGCACAGATACGCAGTATTTT
TRBJ1-2 TRBV7-9 - - CASTPGTGMDYGYTF TGTGCCAGCACACCGGGAACAGGGATGGACTATGGCTACACCTTC
TRBJ2-3 TRBV5-4 - - CASSFFWKMSTDTQYF TGTGCCAGCAGCTTTTTTTGGAAAATGAGCACAGATACGCAGTATTTT
TRBJ1-6 TRBV5-6 - - CASSFPDMSPLHF TGTGCCAGCAGCTTTCCCGACATGTCACCCCTCCACTTT
TRBJ1-4 TRBV4-3 - - CASSQGQRNEKLFF TGCGCCAGCAGCCAAGGACAGAGGAATGAAAAACTGTTTTTT
TRBJ2-5 TRBV9 - - CASSASGQETQYF TGTGCCAGCAGCGCGTCGGGGCAAGAGACCCAGTACTTC
TRBJ2-5 TRBV5-1 TRBD2 - CASSLSSGGADSQETQYF TGCGCCAGCAGCTTGAGTAGCGGGGGGGCCGATTCCCAAGAGACCCAGTACTTC
TRBJ1-2 TRBV19 - - CASTERGASWGYTF TGTGCCAGTACTGAGAGAGGGGCTTCGTGGGGCTACACCTTC
TRBJ1-2 TRBV6-5 TRBD1 - CASNRQGDYGYTF TGTGCCAGCAATCGACAGGGGGACTATGGCTACACCTTC
TRBJ2-5 TRBV7-6 TRBD2 - CASSARTSGRETQYF TGTGCCAGCAGCGCCCGGACTAGCGGGCGGGAGACCCAGTACTTC
TRBJ2-7 TRBV12-5 - once CASGLPNVKSYEQYF TGTGCTAGTGGCCTCCCAAACGTGAAGTCCTACGAGCAGTACTTC
TRBJ2-7 TRBV7-9 - - CASSLRGEQYF TGTGCCAGCAGCCTCCGAGGCGAGCAGTACTTC
TRBJ1-3 TRBV6-1 - - CASSVWGPLSGNTIYF TGTGCCAGCAGTGTGTGGGGACCGCTCTCTGGAAACACCATATATTTT
TRBJ2-1 TRBV7-9 TRBD2 - CASIPLLATYNEQFF TGTGCCAGCATCCCCCTACTAGCGACCTACAATGAGCAGTTCTTC
TRBJ1-4 TRBV4-3 - once CASSQAWGVTNEKLFF TGCGCCAGCAGCCAAGCGTGGGGGGTCACTAATGAAAAACTGTTTTTT
TRBJ1-5 TRBV28 - - CASRAGGPKNQPQHF TGTGCCAGCAGGGCCGGGGGACCGAAAAATCAGCCCCAGCATTTT
TRBJ2-2 TRBV10-3 - - CAISESGQYTGELFF TGTGCCATCAGTGAGAGCGGGCAGTACACCGGGGAGCTGTTTTTT
TRBJ2-7 TRBV7-9 - - CASSLEGAGAEQYF TGTGCCAGCAGCTTAGAGGGGGCGGGGGCCGAGCAGTACTTC
TRBJ2-7 TRBV4-1 - once CASSQGVAYEQYF TGCGCCAGCAGCCAAGGGGTAGCTTACGAGCAGTACTTC
TRBJ2-5 TRBV5-4 TRBD1 - CASSSDRDRAGSIRETQYF TGTGCCAGCAGTTCTGACCGGGACAGGGCGGGAAGTATTCGGGAGACCCAGTACTTC
TRBJ2-1 TRBV7-2 - - CASSPGTGSNEQFF TGTGCCAGCAGCCCAGGGACGGGATCCAATGAGCAGTTCTTC
TRBJ2-7 TRBV4-1 - - CASSQNRETYEQYF TGCGCCAGCAGCCAGAACAGGGAGACCTACGAGCAGTACTTC
TRBJ2-1 TRBV13 TRBD2 - CASSLFRLAGGMVDEQFF TGTGCCAGCAGCTTATTCCGACTAGCGGGAGGAATGGTCGATGAGCAGTTCTTC
TRBJ2-5 TRBV9 TRBD1 - CASSTGTGMAPQETQYF TGTGCCAGCAGTACCGGGACAGGGATGGCCCCACAAGAGACCCAGTACTTC
TRBJ2-5 TRBV13 - once CASSLGGGGGYETQYF TGTGCCAGCAGCTTAGGGGGAGGGGGGGGCTACGAGACCCAGTACTTC
TRBJ1-2 TRBV28 - - CASSAVHGYTF TGTGCCAGCAGTGCGGTCCATGGCTACACCTTC
TRBJ1-5 TRBV5-5 TRBD1 few CASSTSGQGGPWSQPQHF TGTGCCAGCAGCACTTCGGGACAGGGGGGGCCCTGGTCCCAGCCCCAGCATTTT
TRBJ2-3 TRBV6-5 - - CASSYSTSRADTQYF TGTGCCAGCAGTTACTCGACCTCTAGGGCAGATACGCAGTATTTT
TRBJ2-1 TRBV6-5 TRBD1 - CASSLRTGENEQFF TGTGCCAGCAGTTTACGGACAGGGGAGAATGAGCAGTTCTTC
TRBJ2-3 TRBV27 TRBD2 - CASSLAPPGLANQDSTDTQYF TGTGCCAGCAGTTTAGCACCCCCGGGACTAGCGAACCAGGATAGCACAGATACGCAGTATTTT